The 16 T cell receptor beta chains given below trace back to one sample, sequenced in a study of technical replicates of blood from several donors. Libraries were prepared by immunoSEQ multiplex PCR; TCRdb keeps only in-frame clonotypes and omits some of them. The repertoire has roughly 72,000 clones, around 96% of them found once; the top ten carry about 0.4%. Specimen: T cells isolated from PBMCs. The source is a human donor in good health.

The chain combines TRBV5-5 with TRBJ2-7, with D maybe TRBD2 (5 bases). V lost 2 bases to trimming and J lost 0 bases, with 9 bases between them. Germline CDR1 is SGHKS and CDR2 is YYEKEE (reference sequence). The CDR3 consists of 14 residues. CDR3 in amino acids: CASSFGDSSYEQYF. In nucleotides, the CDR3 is TGTGCCAGCAGCTTCGGGGATAGCTCCTACGAGCAGTACTTC. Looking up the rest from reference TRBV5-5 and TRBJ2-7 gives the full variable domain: DAGVTQSPTHLIKTRGQQVTLRCSPISGHKSVSWYQQVLGQGPQFIFQYYEKEERGRGNFPDRFSARQFPNYSSELNVNALLLGDSALYLCASSFGDSSYEQYFGPGTRLTVT.

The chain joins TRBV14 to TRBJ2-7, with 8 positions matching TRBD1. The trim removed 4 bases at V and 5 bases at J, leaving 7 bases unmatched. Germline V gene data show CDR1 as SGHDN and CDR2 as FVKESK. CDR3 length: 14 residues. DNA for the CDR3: TGTGCCAGCAGCCGATGGACAGGGAAAGACGAGCAGTACTTC. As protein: CASSRWTGKDEQYF.

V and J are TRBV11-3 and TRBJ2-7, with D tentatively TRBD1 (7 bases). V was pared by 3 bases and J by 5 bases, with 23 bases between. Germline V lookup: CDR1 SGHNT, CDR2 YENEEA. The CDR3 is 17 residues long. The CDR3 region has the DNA TGTGCCAGCAGCTTCGTTCGGCAGGGGGGTCGAGTACACGAGCAGTACTTC. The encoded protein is CASSFVRQGGRVHEQYF.

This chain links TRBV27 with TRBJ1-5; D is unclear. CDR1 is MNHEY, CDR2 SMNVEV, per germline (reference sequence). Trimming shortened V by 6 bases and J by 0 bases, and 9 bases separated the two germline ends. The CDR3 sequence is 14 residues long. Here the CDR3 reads CASSQYSSNQPQHF. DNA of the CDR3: TGTGCCAGCAGCCAATACTCTAGCAATCAGCCCCAGCATTTT.

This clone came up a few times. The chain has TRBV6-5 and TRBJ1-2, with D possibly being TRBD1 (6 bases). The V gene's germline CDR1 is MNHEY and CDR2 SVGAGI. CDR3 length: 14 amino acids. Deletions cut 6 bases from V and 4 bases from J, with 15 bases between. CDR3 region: CASSRTEGFYGYTF. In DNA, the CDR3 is TGTGCCAGCAGCAGGACAGAGGGGTTCTATGGCTACACCTTC.

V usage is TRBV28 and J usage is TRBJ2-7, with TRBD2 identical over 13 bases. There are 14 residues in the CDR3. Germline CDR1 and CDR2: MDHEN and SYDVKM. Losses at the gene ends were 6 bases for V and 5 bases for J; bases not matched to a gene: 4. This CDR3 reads CASRLAGGPNEQYF. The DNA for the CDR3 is TGTGCCAGCAGACTAGCGGGAGGGCCTAACGAGCAGTACTTC.

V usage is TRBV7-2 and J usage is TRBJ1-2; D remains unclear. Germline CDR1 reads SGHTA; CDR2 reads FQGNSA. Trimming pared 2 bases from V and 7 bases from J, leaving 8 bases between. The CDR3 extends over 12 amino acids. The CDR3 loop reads CASSLQAGGYTF. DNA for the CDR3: TGTGCCAGCAGCTTACAGGCGGGTGGCTACACCTTC.

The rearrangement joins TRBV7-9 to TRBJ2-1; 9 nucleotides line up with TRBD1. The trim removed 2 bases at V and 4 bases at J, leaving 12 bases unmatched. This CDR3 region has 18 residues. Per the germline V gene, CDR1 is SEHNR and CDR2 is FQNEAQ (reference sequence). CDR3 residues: CASSLYWGDRDTYNEQFF. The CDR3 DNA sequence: TGTGCCAGCAGCTTATACTGGGGGGACAGGGACACGTACAATGAGCAGTTCTTC.

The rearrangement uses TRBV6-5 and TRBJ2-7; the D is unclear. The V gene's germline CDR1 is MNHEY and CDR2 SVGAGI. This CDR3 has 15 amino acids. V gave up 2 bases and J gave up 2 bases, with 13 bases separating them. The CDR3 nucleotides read TGTGCCAGCAGTTACCGAGCACCCATTACCTACGAGCAGTACTTC. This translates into CASSYRAPITYEQYF.

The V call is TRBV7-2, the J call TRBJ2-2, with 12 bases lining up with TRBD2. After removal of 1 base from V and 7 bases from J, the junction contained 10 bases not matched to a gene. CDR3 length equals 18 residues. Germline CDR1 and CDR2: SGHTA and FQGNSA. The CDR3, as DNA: TGTGCCAGCAGCTTAGGGGCTAGCGGGAGGGCCTATAGCGGGGAGCTGTTTTTT. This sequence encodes CASSLGASGRAYSGELFF. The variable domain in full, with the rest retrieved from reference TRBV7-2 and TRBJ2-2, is GAGVSQSPSNKVTEKGKDVELRCDPISGHTALYWYRQSLGQGLEFLIYFQGNSAPDKSGLPSDRFSAERTGGSVSTLTIQRTQQEDSAVYLCASSLGASGRAYSGELFFGEGSRLTVL.

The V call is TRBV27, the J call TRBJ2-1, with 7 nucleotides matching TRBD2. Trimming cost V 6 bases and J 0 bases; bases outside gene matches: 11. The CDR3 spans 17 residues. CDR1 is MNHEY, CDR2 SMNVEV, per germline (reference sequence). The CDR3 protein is CASRPREGEPSYNEQFF. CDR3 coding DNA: TGTGCCAGCAGACCCAGGGAGGGTGAACCCTCCTACAATGAGCAGTTCTTC.

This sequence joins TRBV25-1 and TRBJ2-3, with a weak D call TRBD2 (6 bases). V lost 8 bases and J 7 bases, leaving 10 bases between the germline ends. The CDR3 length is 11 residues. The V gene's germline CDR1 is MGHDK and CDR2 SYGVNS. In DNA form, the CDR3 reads TGTGCCAGCGGGACTTCGTATACGCAGTATTTT. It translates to CASGTSYTQYF.

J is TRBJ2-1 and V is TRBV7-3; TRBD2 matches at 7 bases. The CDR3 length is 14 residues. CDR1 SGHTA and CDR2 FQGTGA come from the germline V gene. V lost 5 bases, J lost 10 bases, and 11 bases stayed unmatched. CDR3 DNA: TGTGCCAGCAGCCCCACCTTAGGGAGGGAAGAGCAGTTCTTC. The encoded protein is CASSPTLGREEQFF.

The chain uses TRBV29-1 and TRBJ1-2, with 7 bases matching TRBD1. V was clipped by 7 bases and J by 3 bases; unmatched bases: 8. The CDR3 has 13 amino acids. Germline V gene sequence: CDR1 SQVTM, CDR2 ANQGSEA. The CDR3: CSASGGTDYGYTF. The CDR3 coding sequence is TGCAGCGCAAGTGGTGGGACAGACTATGGCTACACCTTC.

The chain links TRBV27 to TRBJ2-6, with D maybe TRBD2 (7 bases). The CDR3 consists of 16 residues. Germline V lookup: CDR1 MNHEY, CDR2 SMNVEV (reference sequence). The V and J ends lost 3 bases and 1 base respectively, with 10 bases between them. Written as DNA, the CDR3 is TGTGCCAGCAGTTTGGGAGGGGGTTCTGGGGCCAACGTCCTGACTTTC. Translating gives CASSLGGGSGANVLTF.

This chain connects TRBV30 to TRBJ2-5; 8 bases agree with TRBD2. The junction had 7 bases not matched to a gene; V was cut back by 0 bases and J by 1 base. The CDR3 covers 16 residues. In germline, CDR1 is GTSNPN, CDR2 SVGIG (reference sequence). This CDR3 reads CAWSVEREIVQETQYF. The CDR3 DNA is TGTGCCTGGAGTGTTGAGCGGGAGATCGTCCAAGAGACCCAGTACTTC.